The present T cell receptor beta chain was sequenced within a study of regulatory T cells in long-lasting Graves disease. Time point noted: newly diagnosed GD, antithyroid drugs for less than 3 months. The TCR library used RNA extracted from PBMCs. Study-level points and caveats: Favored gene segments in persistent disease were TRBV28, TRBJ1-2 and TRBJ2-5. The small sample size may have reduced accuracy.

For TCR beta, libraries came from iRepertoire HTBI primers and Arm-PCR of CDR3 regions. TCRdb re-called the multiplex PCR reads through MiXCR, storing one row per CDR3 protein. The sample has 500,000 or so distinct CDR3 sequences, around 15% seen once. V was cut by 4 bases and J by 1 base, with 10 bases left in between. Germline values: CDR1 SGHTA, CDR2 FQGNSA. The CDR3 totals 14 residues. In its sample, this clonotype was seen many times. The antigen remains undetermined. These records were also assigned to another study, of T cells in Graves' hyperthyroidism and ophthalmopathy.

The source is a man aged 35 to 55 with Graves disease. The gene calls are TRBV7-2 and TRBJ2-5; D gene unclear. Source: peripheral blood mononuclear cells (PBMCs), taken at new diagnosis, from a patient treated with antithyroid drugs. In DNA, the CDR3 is TGTGCCAGCAGCTCAAAAGCAACCCAAGAGACCCAGTACTTC. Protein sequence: CASSSKATQETQYF.